The next 23 T cell receptor beta chains were all read from a single sample in a study of technical replicates of blood from a few donors. Using immunoSEQ multiplex PCR, the repertoire was profiled, and TCRdb retains in-frame clones only, with some absent. The repertoire holds about 61,000 clones, with about 97% as singletons. Specimen: T cells isolated from PBMCs. The receptors were gathered from a human donor in good health.

The chain joins TRBV5-1 to TRBJ2-1; D is perhaps TRBD2 (5 bases). Germline-derived CDR1 and CDR2 are SGHRS and YFSETQ. Trimming left V 0 bases short and J 14 bases short, with 18 bases between. This CDR3 is 14 amino acids long. The DNA of the CDR3 is TGCGCCAGCAGCTTGGTGGTTCTCGCTCGGGAAAAGTTCTTC. Amino acids: CASSLVVLAREKFF.

The chain recombines TRBV4-1 with TRBJ2-7, with a weak D call TRBD2 (6 bases). Deletions cut 0 bases from V and 9 bases from J, with 18 bases between. The CDR3 totals 15 residues. Germline lookup yields CDR1 MGHRA and CDR2 YSYEKL. This CDR3 reads CASSQEAGAVFGQYF. CDR3 nucleotide sequence: TGCGCCAGCAGCCAAGAAGCGGGTGCGGTTTTCGGGCAGTACTTC.

This rearrangement joins TRBV19 to TRBJ1-4, with a weak D call TRBD1 (6 bases). This CDR3 region has 15 residues. Germline CDR1 reads LNHDA; CDR2 reads SQIVND (reference sequence). V was pared by 5 bases and J by 7 bases, with 17 bases between. The CDR3 is CASSLDSLRREKLFF. The CDR3 DNA reads as TGTGCCAGTAGTCTGGACAGTCTAAGGCGTGAAAAACTGTTTTTT.

The gene calls are TRBV5-1 and TRBJ1-1; 8 nucleotides match TRBD1. Germline lookup yields CDR1 SGHRS and CDR2 YFSETQ. The V and J ends lost 4 bases and 1 base, in that order; junction bases with no gene match: 6. The CDR3 contains 15 residues. This CDR3 is CASSTWDRQNTEAFF. The CDR3 bases are TGCGCCAGCAGCACCTGGGACAGGCAGAACACTGAAGCTTTCTTT.

The rearrangement joins TRBV5-6 to TRBJ1-5, with D tentatively TRBD1 (6 bases). The CDR3 has 14 amino acids. V gave up 0 bases and J gave up 5 bases, with 9 bases separating them. CDR1 is SGHDT, CDR2 YYEEEE, per germline. The chain's CDR3 is CASSLGPGDQPQHF. The CDR3 DNA is TGTGCCAGCAGCTTGGGTCCAGGGGATCAGCCCCAGCATTTT.

V is TRBV27 and J is TRBJ2-3; perhaps TRBD2 as D (7 bases). The CDR3 length is 14 residues. The V end was cut by 11 bases, the J end by 1 base, with 16 bases between. Germline values: CDR1 MNHEY, CDR2 SMNVEV (reference sequence). In DNA form, the CDR3 reads TGTGCCGGGGCACCGGGGGGCCGCACAGATACGCAGTATTTT. This gives the protein CAGAPGGRTDTQYF.

The chain is built from TRBV5-5 and TRBJ2-7; 7 bases agree with TRBD2. CDR1 is SGHKS and CDR2 is YYEKEE in the germline V gene (reference sequence). The CDR3 covers 11 residues. The V gene end was trimmed by 0 bases and the J gene end by 11 bases; junction bases not matched to a gene: 2. For the CDR3, the DNA is TGTGCCAGCAGCTTGGCACGGGAGGAGTACTTC. Translated, it gives CASSLAREEYF.

This chain connects TRBV7-8 to TRBJ2-5, with D possibly TRBD2 on 6 matching bases. The CDR3 is 15 residues long. Germline V gene data show CDR1 as SGHVS and CDR2 as FQNEAQ. Trimming removed 6 bases at V and 2 bases at J, with 16 bases between. As DNA, the CDR3 is TGTGCCAGCAGTCAATGGGGGGTAGAACAAGAGACCCAGTACTTC. Protein product: CASSQWGVEQETQYF.

V usage is TRBV10-1 and J usage is TRBJ1-2, with D perhaps matching TRBD1 (5 bases). Per the germline V gene, CDR1 is WNHNN and CDR2 is SYGVQD (reference sequence). V lost 2 bases and J lost 2, with 9 bases in between. This CDR3 has 14 amino acids. In DNA form, the CDR3 reads TGCGCCAGCAGTGAGGGGGCGTTGAACTATGGCTACACCTTC. Encoded protein: CASSEGALNYGYTF.

The chain links TRBV7-3 to TRBJ1-4; D is possibly TRBD1 (5 bases). Germline assignment: CDR1 SGHTA and CDR2 FQGTGA. The length of the CDR3 is 11 residues. The V gene lost 5 bases and the J gene lost 10 bases, with 8 bases spanning the gap. In DNA, the CDR3 is TGTGCCAGCAGCGCGGGGGGAAAACTGTTTTTT. As protein: CASSAGGKLFF.

This clone was found once. For the CDR3, the DNA is TGTGCCAGCAGCTTATATGCGGGGGGGCTCCGCGATGAGCAGTTCTTC. Encoded protein: CASSLYAGGLRDEQFF. The J gene is TRBJ2-1, the V gene TRBV11-1; 9 bases agree with TRBD2. V trimming: 2 bases; J trimming: 8 bases; junction bases outside the gene matches: 10. This CDR3 is 16 amino acids long. CDR1 is SGHAT and CDR2 is FQDESV in the germline V gene (reference sequence). The variable domain in full, with the rest retrieved from reference TRBV11-1 and TRBJ2-1, is EAEVAQSPRYKITEKSQAVAFWCDPISGHATLYWYRQILGQGPELLVQFQDESVVDDSQLPKDRFSAERLKGVDSTLKIQPAELGDSAMYLCASSLYAGGLRDEQFFGPGTRLTVL.

The chain uses TRBV29-1 and TRBJ1-2; D remains ambiguous. The CDR3 is 12 residues long. The germline V gene has CDR1 SQVTM and CDR2 ANQGSEA. V lost 1 base and J lost 7, with 10 bases in between. The CDR3: CSVEVGNGGYTF. The CDR3 DNA reads as TGCAGCGTTGAAGTGGGCAATGGTGGCTACACCTTC.

The chain uses TRBV6-1 and TRBJ2-7; no clear D. The CDR3 length is 14 residues. Per the germline V gene, CDR1 is MNHNS and CDR2 is SASEGT. With 4 bases removed from V and 3 bases from J, the gap between germline ends came to 13 bases. CDR3 coding DNA: TGTGCCAGCAGTGGTTTTGGCATCAGCTACGAGCAGTACTTC. Translating it yields CASSGFGISYEQYF.

Notes on this clone: Distinct nucleotide sequences in the sample also encode this CDR3. The gene calls are TRBV11-2 and TRBJ1-1; the match to TRBD1 covers 8 bases. In germline, CDR1 is SGHAT, CDR2 FQNNGV. Trimming removed 5 bases from V and 5 bases from J; junction bases left unmatched: 4. This CDR3 contains 13 residues. The CDR3 here is CASSQDRGTEAFF. The CDR3 nucleotides read TGTGCCAGCAGCCAAGACAGGGGTACTGAAGCTTTCTTT.

The chain carries TRBV10-3 and TRBJ2-1, with a possible D match to TRBD2 (6 bases). This CDR3 has 12 residues. Germline assignment: CDR1 ENHRY and CDR2 SYGVKD. V lost 10 bases and J lost 5, with 12 bases in between. This chain's CDR3 is CATGTFNNEQFF. In nucleotides, the CDR3 is TGTGCCACCGGGACTTTCAACAATGAGCAGTTCTTC.

The chain has TRBV4-1 and TRBJ2-3, with 10 bases fitting TRBD2. The germline gives CDR1 MGHRA, CDR2 YSYEKL. The junction had 8 bases not matched to a gene; V was cut back by 0 bases and J by 2 bases. The CDR3 has 18 amino acids. As DNA, the CDR3 is TGCGCCAGCAGCCAAGAAGTAATAGCGGGAGGCCTCACAGATACGCAGTATTTT. The encoded protein is CASSQEVIAGGLTDTQYF.

The rearrangement uses TRBV11-3 and TRBJ2-3, with 9 positions matching TRBD2. The CDR3 has 16 residues. V shed 3 bases, J shed 8 bases, and the junction held 12 bases outside the gene matches. Germline V CDR1 and CDR2: SGHNT, YENEEA. The CDR3 spells CASSLSGRSGGPTQYF. CDR3 nucleotide sequence: TGTGCCAGCAGCTTGAGTGGGCGTAGCGGGGGTCCTACGCAGTATTTT.

The V and J genes are TRBV18 and TRBJ2-5; D gene ambiguous. Germline values: CDR1 KGHSH, CDR2 LQKENI. V lost 2 bases to trimming and J lost 1 base, with 11 bases between them. This CDR3 is built from 15 residues. In nucleotides, the CDR3 is TGTGCCAGCTCACCATTGCAGGATACCCAAGAGACCCAGTACTTC. Its protein product is CASSPLQDTQETQYF.

The chain combines TRBV25-1 with TRBJ2-2; 8 bases are a match to TRBD1. The V segment lost 2 bases and the J segment 1 base; nucleotides outside the gene matches: 3. This CDR3 has 16 residues. CDR1 is MGHDK and CDR2 is SYGVNS in the germline V gene. The CDR3 sequence is CASSEHGTGNTGELFF. The CDR3 DNA reads as TGTGCCAGCAGTGAACACGGGACAGGGAACACCGGGGAGCTGTTTTTT.

The chain combines TRBV18 with TRBJ2-6; 7 bases fit TRBD2. The CDR3 spans 19 residues. The junction had 14 bases not matched to a gene; V was cut back by 3 bases and J by 3 bases. The V gene's germline CDR1 is KGHSH and CDR2 LQKENI. CDR3 sequence reads: CASSPDRGDPGLGANVLTF. DNA of the CDR3: TGTGCCAGCTCACCGGACCGGGGGGACCCCGGTCTTGGGGCCAACGTCCTGACTTTC.

The chain couples TRBV9 to TRBJ2-3, with 11 bases lining up with TRBD2. Germline lookup yields CDR1 SGDLS and CDR2 YYNGEE. Trimming removed 3 bases from V and 6 bases from J; junction bases left unmatched: 6. CDR3 length: 15 amino acids. CDR3 nucleotides: TGTGCCAGCAGCGGCCCTAGCGGGGGGTTGGATACGCAGTATTTT. Amino acid sequence: CASSGPSGGLDTQYF.

The chain has TRBV6-5 and TRBJ1-1; no clear D. Trimming stripped 11 bases from V and 8 bases from J, with 12 bases between. The germline V gene encodes CDR1 MNHEY and CDR2 SVGAGI. There are 10 residues in the CDR3. CDR3 nucleotides: TGTGCCGTTAGAGGGAGAGAAGCTTTCTTT. Its protein is CAVRGREAFF.

The chain combines TRBV6-1 with TRBJ2-2; TRBD2 matches at 9 bases. The germline gives CDR1 MNHNS, CDR2 SASEGT. The CDR3 totals 14 residues. V was clipped by 6 bases and J by 9 bases; unmatched bases: 8. CDR3 loop: CASRSSREGRELFF. CDR3 DNA sequence: TGTGCCAGCAGGAGCTCGCGGGAGGGACGGGAGCTGTTTTTT.